What follows is one TCR beta chain and its context. The V gene end was trimmed by 7 bases and the J gene end by 9 bases; junction bases not matched to a gene: 4. The germline CDR1 and CDR2 sequences are SGDLS and YYNGEE. CDR3 length: 11 residues. The data derive from a study of blood T cell repertoires in COVID-19. Libraries were prepared by immunoSEQ multiplex PCR; TCRdb keeps only in-frame clonotypes and omits some of them. The table shows about 240,000 clones, with around 89% occurring only once. The J gene is TRBJ1-5, the V gene TRBV9, with 7 bases identical to TRBD1. The receptor was derived from a woman aged 25 to 39 who had recovered from COVID-19. The sequencing input was PBMCs or T cells enriched from blood (not recorded which). This CDR3 reads CASQRDRPQHF. The CDR3 DNA reads TGTGCCAGCCAGAGGGACAGGCCCCAGCATTTT. The whole variable domain, filled in from reference TRBV9 and TRBJ1-5, reads DSGVTQTPKHLITATGQRVTLRCSPRSGDLSVYWYQQSLDQGLQFLIQYYNGEERAKGNILERFSAQQFPDLHSELNLSSLELGDSALYFCASQRDRPQHFGDGTRLSIL.